This T cell receptor (beta chain) originates from a study of cytomegalovirus exposure and HLA in healthy donors. In the study overall: The 130 or so validation repertoires, a later analysis reported, used the same platform as the 550 to 700 repertoires from the first cohort. Broader study findings: Cytomegalovirus status, reportedly, was diagnosed with high specificity and sensitivity by the classifier. That first-cohort TCR clusters tended to co-occur in the roughly 120 validation repertoires was found in a later analysis. Some TCR beta chains (164 of them) were listed as cytomegalovirus-associated.

In germline, CDR1 is WSHSY, CDR2 SAAADI. Trimming removed 5 bases at V and 7 bases at J, with 21 bases between. There are 15 residues in the CDR3. Clones were read by immunoSEQ multiplex PCR, and TCRdb kept only the in-frame ones, dropping some. Altogether about 71,000 clones are present, about 94% being singletons, with the ten largest covering more than 1.2%. With respect to this clone: Its specificity is unknown.

V gene TRBV10-2 combines with J gene TRBJ2-7; D is uncertain. The clonotype originates from a man aged 18 to 29 in good health and CMV-seropositive. What was sequenced was PBMCs. The CDR3: CASSLLGRLTWEQYF. The DNA of the CDR3 is TGCGCCAGCAGTTTGTTGGGCCGCCTGACGTGGGAGCAGTACTTC.